Shown below are 19 T cell receptor beta chains from a single sample sequenced in a study of T cells expressing NK-cell markers. TCRdb processed the 5' RACE reads again and assigns one entry to each CDR3 protein, with no DNA. The sample table includes about 430,000 distinct CDR3 sequences. The source material was blood T cells: a sorted CD56 or NKG2C T cell subset, CD4+ or CD8+ T cells, or bulk PBMC T cells (not recorded which). These receptors were taken from a woman in her 50s in good health.

This sequence joins TRBV5-1 and TRBJ2-5; no DNA is available, so the TRBD2 call from TCRdb remains unchecked. Germline V gives CDR1 SGHRS, CDR2 YFSETQ. The CDR3 extends over 14 amino acids. CDR3: CASKREPQRETQYF.

J is TRBJ1-5 and V is TRBV29-1; TCRdb names TRBD1, which stays unverified in the absence of DNA. Looked up from germline, CDR1 is SQVTM and CDR2 is ANQGSEA. The CDR3 length is 16 residues. CDR3: CSVLATGVGSNQPQHF.

CDR3: CASSIGPGNTEAFF. The chain employs TRBV9 and TRBJ1-1. CDR1 is SGDLS, CDR2 YYNGEE, per germline. This CDR3 has 14 residues.

The chain links TRBV11-2 to TRBJ1-1. The germline CDR1 and CDR2 sequences are SGHAT and FQNNGV. The CDR3 runs to 14 residues. The CDR3 sequence: CASSFGFVNTEAFF.

This chain joins TRBV24-1 and TRBJ2-3; TCRdb picks TRBD1, but there is no DNA to check that call. The CDR3 contains 16 residues. Per the germline V gene, CDR1 is KGHDR and CDR2 is SFDVKD. CDR3 amino acids: CATSDPTAGSTDTQYF.

J is TRBJ2-2 and V is TRBV15; TCRdb selects TRBD1, and the lack of DNA leaves this call unchecked. Germline V gene data show CDR1 as LNHNV and CDR2 as YYDKDF (reference sequence). The CDR3 contains 16 residues. The CDR3 loop is CATSRGRGTVTGELFF.

The chain employs TRBV20-1 and TRBJ2-7; TCRdb's D call of TRBD1 is untestable without DNA. The CDR3 contains 16 residues. The germline V gene encodes CDR1 DFQATT and CDR2 SNEGSKA (reference sequence). The CDR3 region is CSAIYRDRRSSYEQYF.

The CDR3 protein is CASSEHGDTGELFF. The chain links TRBV10-1 to TRBJ2-2. Germline V gene data show CDR1 as WNHNN and CDR2 as SYGVQD (reference sequence). This CDR3 spans 14 amino acids.

This chain's CDR3 is CASSLVGSGGFSYNEQFF. The chain combines TRBV5-1 with TRBJ2-1; TCRdb designates TRBD2, a call that cannot be tested without DNA. The germline V gene encodes CDR1 SGHRS and CDR2 YFSETQ. There are 18 residues in the CDR3.

This sequence joins TRBV11-2 and TRBJ1-5; lacking DNA, the TRBD1 call made by TCRdb goes unchecked. The CDR3 runs 13 residues. Per germline, CDR1 SGHAT and CDR2 FQNNGV. The CDR3 reads CASSLARSQPQHF.

The chain carries TRBV6-1 and TRBJ2-1; TCRdb outputs TRBD1, but without DNA this stays unchecked. CDR3 length: 14 residues. Germline V gene lookup returns CDR1 MNHNS and CDR2 SASEGT. The CDR3: CASRERGFDNEQFF.

The chain carries TRBV5-1 and TRBJ2-5; the TRBD1 assignment by TCRdb is unverifiable without DNA. Germline CDR1 SGHRS, CDR2 YFSETQ. This CDR3 has 16 amino acids. CDR3: CASSPRGQGAMKTQYF.

The J gene is TRBJ2-7, the V gene TRBV7-8. This CDR3 is 14 amino acids long. Germline V CDR1 and CDR2: SGHVS, FQNEAQ. The CDR3 spells CASSLAGKGYEQYF.

The chain has TRBV27 and TRBJ1-3. This CDR3 is 14 amino acids long. Germline values: CDR1 MNHEY, CDR2 SMNVEV (reference sequence). The CDR3 here is CASSPESDGNTIYF.

The CDR3 here is CASSQISALAGEQFF. The rearrangement links TRBV4-1 to TRBJ2-1; TCRdb outputs TRBD2, but without DNA this stays unchecked. The CDR3 is 15 residues long. CDR1 and CDR2 (germline): MGHRA, YSYEKL.

V and J are TRBV12-3 or TRBV12-4 and TRBJ1-1. The CDR3 runs 15 residues. This CDR3 reads CASSSPFVADTEAFF.

This chain connects TRBV5-1 to TRBJ2-5. This CDR3 contains 14 residues. Germline lookup yields CDR1 SGHRS and CDR2 YFSETQ. CDR3 sequence reads: CASSGIEAKETQYF.

This sequence joins TRBV29-1 and TRBJ2-7; the D gene TCRdb calls, TRBD2, cannot be checked with no DNA. Germline assignment: CDR1 SQVTM and CDR2 ANQGSEA. This CDR3 contains 14 residues. The CDR3 here is CSVGTGGISYEQYF.

The J gene is TRBJ1-6, the V gene TRBV4-1; TCRdb returns TRBD1, unconfirmable since there is no DNA. The germline V gene has CDR1 MGHRA and CDR2 YSYEKL. The CDR3 sequence is 15 residues long. Here the CDR3 reads CASSQDWGYGSPLHF.